This section outlines one T cell receptor (beta chain) sequence together with its context. The antigen is unknown. The CDR3 is 16 amino acids. CDR1 MGHRA and CDR2 YSYEKL come from the germline V gene. J was trimmed by 3 bases and V by 1 base; bases with no gene match: 6. These data are taken from a study of identifying expanded T cells in peripheral blood. General study results and limits: Two-week clone count variance significantly increased as total template count grew.

Assay used: immunoSEQ multiplex PCR; TCRdb lists only in-frame clones, some missing. The sample lists 80,000 to 90,000 clones; approximately 86% were seen once. Healthy donors had no documented immune events, such as infections, while sampled. The sequencing sample was made of blood. This clonotype was sampled from a person between 18 and 69 years old in good health. This sequence joins TRBV4-1 and TRBJ2-5; 9 positions match TRBD1. DNA for the CDR3: TGCGCCAGCAGCCAAGCGACCACAGGGGGCGAAGAGACCCAGTACTTC. Translating it yields CASSQATTGGEETQYF.